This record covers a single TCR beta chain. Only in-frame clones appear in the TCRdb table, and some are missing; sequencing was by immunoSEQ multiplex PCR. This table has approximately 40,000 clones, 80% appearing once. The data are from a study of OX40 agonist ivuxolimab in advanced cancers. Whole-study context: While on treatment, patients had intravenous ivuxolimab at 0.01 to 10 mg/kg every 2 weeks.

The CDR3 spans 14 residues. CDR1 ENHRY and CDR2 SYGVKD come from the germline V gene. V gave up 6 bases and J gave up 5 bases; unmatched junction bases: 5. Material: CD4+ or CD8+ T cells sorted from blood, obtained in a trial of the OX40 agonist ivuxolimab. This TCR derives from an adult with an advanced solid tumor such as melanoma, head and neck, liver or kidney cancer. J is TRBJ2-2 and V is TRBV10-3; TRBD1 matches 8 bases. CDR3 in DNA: TGTGCCATCAGGATCCAGGGGGCTACCGGGGAGCTGTTTTTT. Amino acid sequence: CAIRIQGATGELFF.